This TCR beta chain emerged from a study of metastatic and nonmetastatic thyroid tumors. Study as a whole: Repertoire comparisons spanned blood and tumor or nodule tissue from malignant and benign thyroid patients.

Patients were all untreated before their thyroid surgery. Original analysis: Variation in CDR3 across clinicopathological groups served as the basis for constructing a distant-metastasis classifier in papillary thyroid cancer. With MiXCR, TCRdb called clones anew from the PCR reads. TCRdb's processing, not the authors', yielded these V and J calls. Counted here are fewer than 25,000 clones, 15% to 17% occurring once; the ten biggest clones make up roughly 35%. As for this clone: Its cognate antigen is unknown.

The CDR3 extends over 11 amino acids. The germline V and J ends were trimmed by 4 bases and 5 bases, with 5 bases remaining between them. CDR1 is WSHSY, CDR2 SAAADI, per germline. Overall study results and limits: Compared with benign nodules, malignant thyroid tumors were reported to have significantly higher TCR beta diversity in both blood and tumor.

This TCR derives from a female donor with papillary thyroid cancer or a benign thyroid nodule (not recorded which). Some clones in this sample may be carry-over from other donors' samples. Source material: blood. The V gene is TRBV10-2, the J gene TRBJ2-5, with D perhaps TRBD2 (5 bases). For the CDR3, the DNA is TGCGCCAGCAGTGGAGGGGAGACCCAGTACTTC. Translating gives CASSGGETQYF.